This record covers a single TCR beta chain. Its target is unknown. A process of 5'RACE template switching, which added a universal primer site and UMIs, was used to make TCR cDNA. TCRdb reanalysed the 5' RACE reads using MiXCR and keeps one entry per CDR3 protein. The table records under 300,000 distinct CDR3 sequences, approximately 12% of them present only once. The data stem from a study of T cells after yellow fever vaccination. Study-level findings and limits: CD4 and CD8 compartments shared a small share of clonotypes.

Material: CD4+ T cells sorted from PBMCs, obtained 45 days after the yellow fever booster vaccination. The sequence was obtained from a man between 25 and 39 years old who received the YFV17D yellow fever vaccine.

The CDR3 region is CASSLASHEQYF. For the CDR3, the DNA is TGCGCCAGCAGCTTGGCCAGCCACGAGCAGTACTTC. The V call is TRBV5-1, the J call TRBJ2-7; D is unclear. The germline CDR1 and CDR2 sequences are SGHRS and YFSETQ. This CDR3 contains 12 residues. Trimming left V 0 bases short and J 5 bases short, with 6 bases between.